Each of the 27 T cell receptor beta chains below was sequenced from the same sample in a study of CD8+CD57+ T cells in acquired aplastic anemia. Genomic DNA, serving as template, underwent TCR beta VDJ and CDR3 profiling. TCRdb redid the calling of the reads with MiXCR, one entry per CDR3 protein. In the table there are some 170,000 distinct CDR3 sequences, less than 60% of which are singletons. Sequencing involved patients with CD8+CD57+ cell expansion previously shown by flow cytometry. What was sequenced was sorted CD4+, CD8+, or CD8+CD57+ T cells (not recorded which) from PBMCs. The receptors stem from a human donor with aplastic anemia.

The DNA for the CDR3 is TGCGCCAGCAGTGAGGAGGGCCGTAACACTGAAGCTTTCTTT. Its protein is CASSEEGRNTEAFF. This chain links TRBV10-1 with TRBJ1-1, with D unclear. The CDR3 runs to 14 residues. V lost 2 bases, J lost 2 bases, and 9 bases lay in between. Germline V gene lookup returns CDR1 WNHNN and CDR2 SYGVQD (reference sequence).

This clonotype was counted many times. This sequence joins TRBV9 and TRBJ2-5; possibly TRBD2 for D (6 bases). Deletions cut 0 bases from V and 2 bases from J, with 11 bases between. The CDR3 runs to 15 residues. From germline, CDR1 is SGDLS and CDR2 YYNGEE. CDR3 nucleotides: TGTGCCAGCAGCGTAGCTCCGGGGGAACAAGAGACCCAGTACTTC. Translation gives CASSVAPGEQETQYF.

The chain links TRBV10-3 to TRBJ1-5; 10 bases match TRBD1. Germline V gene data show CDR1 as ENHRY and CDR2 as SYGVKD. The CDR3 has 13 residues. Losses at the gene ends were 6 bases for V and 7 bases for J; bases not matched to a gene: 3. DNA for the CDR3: TGTGCCATCAGCGACAGGGGGCTACAGCCCCAGCATTTT. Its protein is CAISDRGLQPQHF.

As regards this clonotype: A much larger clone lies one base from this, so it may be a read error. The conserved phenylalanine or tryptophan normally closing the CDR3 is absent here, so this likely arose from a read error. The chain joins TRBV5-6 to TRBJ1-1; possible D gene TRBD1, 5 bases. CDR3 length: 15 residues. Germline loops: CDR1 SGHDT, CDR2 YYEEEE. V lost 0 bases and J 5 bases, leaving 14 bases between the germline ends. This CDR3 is CASSLGRGAGTEAFL. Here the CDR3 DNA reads TGTGCCAGCAGCTTGGGAAGAGGGGCGGGAACTGAAGCTTTCCTT.

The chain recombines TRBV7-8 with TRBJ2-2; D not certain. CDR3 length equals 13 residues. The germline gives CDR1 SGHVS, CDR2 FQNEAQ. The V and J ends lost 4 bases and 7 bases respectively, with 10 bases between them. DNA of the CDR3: TGTGCCAGCAGCTCGGCCGCTAGCGGGGAGCTGTTTTTT. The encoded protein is CASSSAASGELFF. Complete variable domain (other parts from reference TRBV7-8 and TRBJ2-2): GAGVSQSPRYKVAKRGQDVALRCDPISGHVSLFWYQQALGQGPEFLTYFQNEAQLDKSGLPSDRFFAERPEGSVSTLKIQRTQQEDSAVYLCASSSAASGELFFGEGSRLTVL.

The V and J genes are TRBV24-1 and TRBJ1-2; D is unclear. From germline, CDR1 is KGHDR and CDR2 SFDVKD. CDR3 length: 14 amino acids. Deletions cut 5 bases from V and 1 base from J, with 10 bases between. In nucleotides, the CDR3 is TGTGCCACCAGTGGGAGCGGAATTAACTATGGCTACACCTTC. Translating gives CATSGSGINYGYTF.

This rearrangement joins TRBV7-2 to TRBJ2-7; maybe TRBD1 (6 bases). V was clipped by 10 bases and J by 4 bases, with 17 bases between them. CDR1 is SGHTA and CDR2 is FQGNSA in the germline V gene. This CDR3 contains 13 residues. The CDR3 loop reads CAISDTGIYEQYF. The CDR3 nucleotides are TGTGCCATCAGTGACACAGGGATTTACGAGCAGTACTTC. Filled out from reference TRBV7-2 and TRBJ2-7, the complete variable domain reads GAGVSQSPSNKVTEKGKDVELRCDPISGHTALYWYRQSLGQGLEFLIYFQGNSAPDKSGLPSDRFSAERTGGSVSTLTIQRTQQEDSAVYLCAISDTGIYEQYFGPGTRLTVT.

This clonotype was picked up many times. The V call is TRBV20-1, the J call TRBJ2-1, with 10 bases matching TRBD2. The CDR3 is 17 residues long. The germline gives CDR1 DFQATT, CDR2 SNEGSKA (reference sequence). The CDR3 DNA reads TGCAGCCCTACCCCCCGAAGCGGGGGGGCTTCCTACAATGAGCAGTTCTTC. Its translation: CSPTPRSGGASYNEQFF.

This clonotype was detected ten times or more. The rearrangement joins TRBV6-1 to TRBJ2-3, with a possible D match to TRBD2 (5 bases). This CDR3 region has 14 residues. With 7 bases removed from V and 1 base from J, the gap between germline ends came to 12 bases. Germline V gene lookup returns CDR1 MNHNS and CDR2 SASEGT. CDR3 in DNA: TGTGCCAGCAAGGCCCACGGGGGCACAGATACGCAGTATTTT. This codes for CASKAHGGTDTQYF.

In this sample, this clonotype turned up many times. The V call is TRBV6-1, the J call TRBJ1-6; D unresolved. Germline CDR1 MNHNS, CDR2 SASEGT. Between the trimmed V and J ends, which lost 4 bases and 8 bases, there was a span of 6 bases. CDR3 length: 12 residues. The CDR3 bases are TGTGCCAGCAGTGTAATAGATTCACCCCTCCACTTT. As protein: CASSVIDSPLHF.

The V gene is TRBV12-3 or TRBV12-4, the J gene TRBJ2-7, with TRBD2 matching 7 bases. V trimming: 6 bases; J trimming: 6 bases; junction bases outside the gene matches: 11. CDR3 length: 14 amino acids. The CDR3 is CASRRTGTMSEQYF. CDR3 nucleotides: TGTGCCAGCAGGCGGACCGGGACTATGAGCGAGCAGTACTTC.

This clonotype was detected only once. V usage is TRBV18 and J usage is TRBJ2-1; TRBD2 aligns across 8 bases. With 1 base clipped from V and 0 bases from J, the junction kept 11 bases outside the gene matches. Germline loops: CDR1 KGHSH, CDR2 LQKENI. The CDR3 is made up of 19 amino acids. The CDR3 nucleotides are TGTGCCAGCTCACCACTTTTCCTTGCGGGGGGCAGCTCCTACAATGAGCAGTTCTTC. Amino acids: CASSPLFLAGGSSYNEQFF. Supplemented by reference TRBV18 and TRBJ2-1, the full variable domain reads NAGVMQNPRHLVRRRGQEARLRCSPMKGHSHVYWYRQLPEEGLKFMVYLQKENIIDESGMPKERFSAEFPKEGPSILRIQQVVRGDSAAYFCASSPLFLAGGSSYNEQFFGPGTRLTVL.

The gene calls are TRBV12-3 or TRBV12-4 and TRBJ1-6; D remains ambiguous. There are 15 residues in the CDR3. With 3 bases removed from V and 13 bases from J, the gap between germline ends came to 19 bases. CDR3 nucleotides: TGTGCCAGCAGTTTCCCTCAGTCGACGGGCGGGCCCCTCCACTTT. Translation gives CASSFPQSTGGPLHF.

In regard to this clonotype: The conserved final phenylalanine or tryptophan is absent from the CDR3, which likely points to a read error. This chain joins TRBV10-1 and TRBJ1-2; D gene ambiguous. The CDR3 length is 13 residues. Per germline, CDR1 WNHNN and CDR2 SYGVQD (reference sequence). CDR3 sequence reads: CACSEYRNYGYTL. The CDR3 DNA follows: TGCGCCTGCAGTGAGTACAGAAACTATGGCTACACCCTC.

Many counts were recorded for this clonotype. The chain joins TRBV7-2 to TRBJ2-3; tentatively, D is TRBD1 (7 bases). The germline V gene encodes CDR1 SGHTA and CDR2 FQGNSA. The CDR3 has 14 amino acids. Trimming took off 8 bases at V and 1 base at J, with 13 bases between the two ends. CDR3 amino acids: CASQGGRGTDTQYF. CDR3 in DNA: TGTGCCAGCCAGGGGGGAAGGGGCACAGATACGCAGTATTTT.

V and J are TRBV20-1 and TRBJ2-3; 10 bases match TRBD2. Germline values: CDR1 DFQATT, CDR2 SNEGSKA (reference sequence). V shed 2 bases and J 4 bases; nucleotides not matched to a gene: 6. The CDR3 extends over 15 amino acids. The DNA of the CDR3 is TGCAGTGCTAGAAGGGCTAGCGGGGGCGCAGATACGCAGTATTTT. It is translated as CSARRASGGADTQYF.

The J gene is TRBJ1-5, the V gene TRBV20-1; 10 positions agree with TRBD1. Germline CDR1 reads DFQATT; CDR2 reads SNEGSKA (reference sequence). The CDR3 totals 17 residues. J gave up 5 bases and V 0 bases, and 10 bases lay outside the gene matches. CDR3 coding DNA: TGCAGTGCTAGAGATACCTCCGGGACAGGGGCGGATCAGCCCCAGCATTTT. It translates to CSARDTSGTGADQPQHF.

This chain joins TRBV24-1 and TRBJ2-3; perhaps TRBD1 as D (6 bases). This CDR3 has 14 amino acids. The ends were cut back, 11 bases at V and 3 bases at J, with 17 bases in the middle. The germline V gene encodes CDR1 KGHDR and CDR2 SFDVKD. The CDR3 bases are TGTGCCAGCAAAGGACAGACATCAACAGATACGCAGTATTTT. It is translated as CASKGQTSTDTQYF.

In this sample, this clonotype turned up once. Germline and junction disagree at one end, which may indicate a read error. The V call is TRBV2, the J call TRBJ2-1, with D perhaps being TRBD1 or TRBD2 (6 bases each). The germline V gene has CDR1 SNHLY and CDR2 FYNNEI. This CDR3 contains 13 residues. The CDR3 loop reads CASSLAEGGEQSF. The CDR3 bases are TGTGCCAGCAGCTTAGCAGAGGGGGGTGAGCAGTCCTTC.

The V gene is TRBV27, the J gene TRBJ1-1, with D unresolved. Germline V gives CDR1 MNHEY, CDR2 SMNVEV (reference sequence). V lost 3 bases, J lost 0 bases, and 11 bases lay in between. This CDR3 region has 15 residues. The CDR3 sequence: CASSFGNLLNTEAFF. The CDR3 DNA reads TGTGCCAGCAGTTTCGGGAACCTATTGAACACTGAAGCTTTCTTT.

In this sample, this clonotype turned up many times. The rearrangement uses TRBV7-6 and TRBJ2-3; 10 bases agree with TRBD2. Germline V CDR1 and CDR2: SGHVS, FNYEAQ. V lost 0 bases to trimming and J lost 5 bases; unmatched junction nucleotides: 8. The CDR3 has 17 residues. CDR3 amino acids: CASSLAYSGGGEDTQYF. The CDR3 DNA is TGTGCCAGCAGCTTAGCGTACAGCGGGGGGGGGGAAGATACGCAGTATTTT.

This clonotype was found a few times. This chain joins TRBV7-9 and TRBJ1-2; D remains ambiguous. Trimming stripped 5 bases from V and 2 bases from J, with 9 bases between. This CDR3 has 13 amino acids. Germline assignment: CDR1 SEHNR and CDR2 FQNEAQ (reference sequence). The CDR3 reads CASSPVGNYGYTF. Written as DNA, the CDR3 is TGTGCCAGCAGCCCGGTTGGGAACTATGGCTACACCTTC.

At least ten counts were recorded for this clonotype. CDR3 in DNA: TGTGCCAGCAGTGAAATGGGGGTAAATCAGCCCCAGCATTTT. It translates to CASSEMGVNQPQHF. The chain joins TRBV6-1 to TRBJ1-5; the D gene is possibly TRBD1 (5 bases). Germline V gene data show CDR1 as MNHNS and CDR2 as SASEGT. The V and J ends lost 2 bases and 4 bases respectively, with 9 bases between them. The CDR3 runs 14 residues.

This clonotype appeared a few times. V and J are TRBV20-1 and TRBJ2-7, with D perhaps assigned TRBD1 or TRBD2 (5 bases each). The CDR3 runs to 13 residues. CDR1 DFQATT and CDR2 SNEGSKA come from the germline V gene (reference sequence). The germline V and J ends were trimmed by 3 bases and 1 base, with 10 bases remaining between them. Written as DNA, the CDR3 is TGCAGTGCTAGTAGGGACGGTTCCTACGAGCAGTACTTC. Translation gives CSASRDGSYEQYF.

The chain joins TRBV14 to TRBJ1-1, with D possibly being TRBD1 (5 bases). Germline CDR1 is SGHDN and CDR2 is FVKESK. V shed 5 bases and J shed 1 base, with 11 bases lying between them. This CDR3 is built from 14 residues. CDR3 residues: CASSYGTANTEAFF. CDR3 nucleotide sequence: TGTGCCAGCAGCTACGGGACCGCGAACACTGAAGCTTTCTTT.

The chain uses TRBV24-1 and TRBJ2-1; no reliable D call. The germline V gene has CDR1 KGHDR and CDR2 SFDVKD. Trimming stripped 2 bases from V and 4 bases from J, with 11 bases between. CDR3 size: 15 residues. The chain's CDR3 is CATSDYRVGYNEQFF. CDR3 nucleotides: TGTGCCACCAGTGATTATCGGGTGGGATACAATGAGCAGTTCTTC.

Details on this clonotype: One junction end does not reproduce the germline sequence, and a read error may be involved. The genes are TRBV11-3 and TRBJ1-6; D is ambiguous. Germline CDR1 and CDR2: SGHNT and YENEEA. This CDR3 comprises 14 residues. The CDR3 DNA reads TGTGCCAGCAGCCTAACTTCCTATGATTCACCCCTTCACTTT. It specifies CASSLTSYDSPLHF.